The T cell receptor beta chain under discussion was sequenced for a study of response to subunit inactivated influenza vaccine. Only a few counts were recorded for this clonotype. TCRdb re-called the RT-PCR reads through MiXCR, storing one row per CDR3 protein. The data hold 500,000 to 600,000 distinct CDR3 sequences, with around 8% observed a single time. CDR1 is SGDLS and CDR2 is YYNGEE in the germline V gene. The length of the CDR3 is 16 residues. The V end lost 2 bases, the J end lost 0 bases, and 12 bases lay between the germline ends. The material was PBMCs from blood, obtained approximately 25 months after vaccination. The chain has TRBV9 and TRBJ1-5; D remains ambiguous. The sequence was collected from a man aged 50 to 75 who received an inactivated influenza vaccine. The CDR3 sequence: CASSVGYSNSNQPQHF. The CDR3 DNA is TGTGCCAGCAGCGTCGGATACTCGAATAGCAATCAGCCCCAGCATTTT.